Below are 27 T cell receptor beta chains sequenced from a single sample in a study of beta chain features in type 1 diabetes. Every isolated RNA sample was fully reverse transcribed, so sequencing captured expressed TCRB transcripts. Only in-frame clones appear in the TCRdb table, and some are missing; sequencing was by immunoSEQ multiplex PCR. The sample shows 310,000 or so clones, about 11% of them seen only once. Material: naive CD4+ T cells from blood. These receptors all come from a woman in her 30s in good health.

This sequence joins TRBV6-7 and TRBJ2-7; TRBD1 might be the D (5 bases). TRBV6-7 is annotated as an ORF whose role is uncertain. There are 17 residues in the CDR3. V was clipped by 0 bases and J by 2 bases, with 17 bases between them. Here the CDR3 reads CASSYSMARAGTYEQYF. CDR3 bases: TGTGCCAGCAGTTACTCGATGGCCAGGGCCGGAACCTACGAGCAGTACTTC.

In its sample, this clone was seen a few times. The chain has TRBV29-1 and TRBJ2-3; D is perhaps TRBD1 (6 bases). The CDR3 length is 13 residues. V lost 3 bases and J lost 0, with 7 bases in between. Germline V gene lookup returns CDR1 SQVTM and CDR2 ANQGSEA. CDR3 sequence reads: CSVEGQSTDTQYF. The CDR3 DNA reads TGCAGCGTTGAGGGACAAAGCACAGATACGCAGTATTTT.

The CDR3 is CASSDPLLTRETQYF. Here the CDR3 DNA reads TGTGCCAGCAGTGATCCGCTCCTGACCAGGGAGACCCAGTACTTC. The gene calls are TRBV25-1 and TRBJ2-5, with unresolved D. The germline gives CDR1 MGHDK, CDR2 SYGVNS. V lost 3 bases to trimming and J lost 5 bases, with 16 bases between them. CDR3 length: 15 amino acids.

The V and J genes are TRBV5-1 and TRBJ2-1; no firm D call. Germline V CDR1 and CDR2: SGHRS, YFSETQ. The CDR3 runs to 15 residues. V was pared by 7 bases and J by 1 base, with 15 bases between. The CDR3 DNA follows: TGCGCCAGCTATAGATCTAGTCCATCCTACAATGAGCAGTTCTTC. Protein sequence: CASYRSSPSYNEQFF.

This chain links TRBV6-6 with TRBJ1-2, with D possibly TRBD1 on 6 matching bases. There are 15 residues in the CDR3. Deletions cut 0 bases from V and 2 bases from J, with 10 bases between. The germline V gene encodes CDR1 MNHNY and CDR2 SVGAGI (reference sequence). The CDR3 loop reads CASSYSGQGNYGYTF. The CDR3 bases are TGTGCCAGCAGTTACTCAGGGCAGGGGAACTATGGCTACACCTTC.

CDR3 region: CASSDAREQETQYF. The CDR3 DNA reads TGTGCCAGCAGTGACGCCCGGGAACAAGAGACCCAGTACTTC. J is TRBJ2-5 and V is TRBV6-4, with a weak D call TRBD2 (5 bases). Germline-derived CDR1 and CDR2 are MRHNA and SNTAGT. The CDR3 sequence is 14 residues long. Deletions cut 2 bases from V and 2 bases from J, with 9 bases between.

The gene calls are TRBV19 and TRBJ2-1, with 12 bases that match TRBD2. The length of the CDR3 is 15 residues. The germline V gene encodes CDR1 LNHDA and CDR2 SQIVND (reference sequence). The ends lost 7 bases at V and 6 bases at J; junction bases unmatched: 7. In DNA, the CDR3 is TGTGCCAGTAACCCTTCGACTAGCGGGAGCAATGAGCAGTTCTTC. Its protein is CASNPSTSGSNEQFF. Full variable domain (rest looked up from reference TRBV19 and TRBJ2-1): DGGITQSPKYLFRKEGQNVTLSCEQNLNHDAMYWYRQDPGQGLRLIYYSQIVNDFQKGDIAEGYSVSREKKESFPLTVTSAQKNPTAFYLCASNPSTSGSNEQFFGPGTRLTVL.

This clone has only a few counts. This sequence joins TRBV9 and TRBJ2-3, with 9 nucleotides matching TRBD2. This CDR3 is built from 16 residues. From germline, CDR1 is SGDLS and CDR2 YYNGEE. J gave up 1 base and V 5 bases, and 8 bases lay outside the gene matches. CDR3 protein: CASRKMREGGTDTQYF. Written as DNA, the CDR3 is TGTGCCAGCAGGAAGATGCGGGAGGGTGGCACAGATACGCAGTATTTT.

In DNA, the CDR3 is TGTGCCAGCATTGACAGGGTTGCAACTAATGAAAAACTGTTTTTT. Amino acid sequence: CASIDRVATNEKLFF. The V gene is TRBV6-1, the J gene TRBJ1-4; 7 bases align to TRBD1. The J segment lost 0 bases and the V segment lost 7 bases, leaving 5 bases of the junction unmatched. The CDR3 extends over 15 amino acids. Germline V CDR1 and CDR2: MNHNS, SASEGT.

Only a few counts were recorded for this clone. This chain links TRBV9 with TRBJ2-1; 7 bases are a match to TRBD2. Germline values: CDR1 SGDLS, CDR2 YYNGEE. This CDR3 has 15 residues. With 2 bases clipped from V and 7 bases from J, the junction kept 9 bases outside the gene matches. The DNA for the CDR3 is TGTGCCAGCAGCGTGGGCCAGGGAGGGAAAAATGAGCAGTTCTTC. As protein: CASSVGQGGKNEQFF.

This chain joins TRBV5-1 and TRBJ1-3, with D hard to call. Deletions cut 4 bases from V and 0 bases from J, with 14 bases between. CDR1 and CDR2 from the germline V gene are SGHRS and YFSETQ. The CDR3 covers 16 residues. The CDR3 nucleotides read TGCGCCAGCAGCCGAGGAGATCCTAGCTCTGGAAACACCATATATTTT. Its translation is CASSRGDPSSGNTIYF.

The sample holds a few counts of this clone. The chain recombines TRBV27 with TRBJ2-3, with 8 nucleotides matching TRBD1. Germline V gives CDR1 MNHEY, CDR2 SMNVEV (reference sequence). CDR3 length: 15 residues. The trim removed 5 bases at V and 2 bases at J, leaving 6 bases unmatched. The DNA of the CDR3 is TGTGCCAGCAGTGCCGACCAGGGGGCCACAGATACGCAGTATTTT. Translation gives CASSADQGATDTQYF.

This clone turned up a few times. The chain recombines TRBV30 with TRBJ1-2; tentative D call: TRBD1 (5 bases). This CDR3 spans 16 amino acids. Per the germline V gene, CDR1 is GTSNPN and CDR2 is SVGIG (reference sequence). V lost 0 bases and J lost 2, with 16 bases in between. The CDR3, as DNA: TGTGCCTGGAGTGTACTCTCAGGGATCAGCAACTATGGCTACACCTTC. Translating it yields CAWSVLSGISNYGYTF.

This clone was seen a few times. The J gene is TRBJ2-7, the V gene TRBV10-3, with TRBD1 identical over 8 bases. Trimming removed 5 bases from V and 3 bases from J; junction bases left unmatched: 9. CDR3 length: 15 amino acids. Germline V gene sequence: CDR1 ENHRY, CDR2 SYGVKD. DNA for the CDR3: TGTGCCATCAGTAGGGTCGGGACAGGCGTCTACGAGCAGTACTTC. This encodes CAISRVGTGVYEQYF.

The chain's CDR3 is CAWMGSHSYNEQFF. The CDR3 coding sequence is TGTGCCTGGATGGGGAGTCACTCCTACAATGAGCAGTTCTTC. This chain links TRBV30 with TRBJ2-1, with D possibly TRBD2 on 5 matching bases. The V gene's germline CDR1 is GTSNPN and CDR2 SVGIG (reference sequence). V was cut by 4 bases and J by 0 bases, with 10 bases left in between. This CDR3 spans 14 amino acids.

This rearrangement joins TRBV19 to TRBJ2-3; 7 positions agree with TRBD2. Germline V gene lookup returns CDR1 LNHDA and CDR2 SQIVND (reference sequence). With V trimmed by 4 bases and J by 0 bases, 4 bases remained unmatched. CDR3 length: 15 amino acids. CDR3 region: CASSNLAVSTDTQYF. The CDR3 nucleotides are TGTGCCAGTAGTAATCTAGCGGTTAGCACAGATACGCAGTATTTT.

This clone was observed a handful of times. The chain employs TRBV28 and TRBJ2-5; 7 bases map to TRBD2. The germline V gene has CDR1 MDHEN and CDR2 SYDVKM. The CDR3 spans 13 residues. The V and J ends lost 8 bases and 5 bases, in that order; junction bases with no gene match: 8. The CDR3 is CASGAAGVETQYF. DNA for the CDR3: TGTGCCAGCGGAGCTGCGGGAGTGGAGACCCAGTACTTC.

This clone was counted a few times. The chain has TRBV9 and TRBJ1-3; 9 positions match TRBD1. The germline gives CDR1 SGDLS, CDR2 YYNGEE. The CDR3 has 17 amino acids. The V segment lost 1 base and the J segment 0 bases; nucleotides outside the gene matches: 5. The CDR3 here is CASSVTGTGNSGNTIYF. The CDR3 region has the DNA TGTGCCAGCAGCGTAACCGGGACAGGGAACTCTGGAAACACCATATATTTT.

This clone turned up a few times. V gene TRBV6-5 combines with J gene TRBJ1-1, with D possibly being TRBD1 (5 bases). The CDR3 has 13 amino acids. Per germline, CDR1 MNHEY and CDR2 SVGAGI. Deletions cut 8 bases from V and 0 bases from J, with 10 bases between. The CDR3 DNA sequence: TGTGCCAGCCCGGGGGGAATGAACACTGAAGCTTTCTTT. The encoded protein is CASPGGMNTEAFF.

This clone has a single count. The chain links TRBV6-6 to TRBJ2-3, with 7 nucleotides matching TRBD1. The V gene end was trimmed by 4 bases and the J gene end by 5 bases; junction bases not matched to a gene: 12. In germline, CDR1 is MNHNY, CDR2 SVGAGI (reference sequence). CDR3 size: 16 residues. CDR3 sequence reads: CASSFPTGRGGDTQYF. CDR3 nucleotides: TGTGCCAGCAGTTTTCCGACAGGGAGAGGCGGAGATACGCAGTATTTT.

The sample holds a few counts of this clone. Other DNA sequences within the sample encode an identical CDR3. V usage is TRBV29-1 and J usage is TRBJ2-1; D not certain. Germline V gene sequence: CDR1 SQVTM, CDR2 ANQGSEA. V gave up 5 bases and J gave up 4 bases, with 6 bases separating them. CDR3 length equals 11 residues. The CDR3 loop reads CSVSSYNEQFF. DNA for the CDR3: TGCAGCGTTTCCTCTTACAATGAGCAGTTCTTC.

The V call is TRBV27, the J call TRBJ1-5; D not resolved. Germline CDR1 is MNHEY and CDR2 is SMNVEV (reference sequence). The ends were cut back, 3 bases at V and 0 bases at J, with 9 bases in the middle. This CDR3 contains 15 residues. Written as DNA, the CDR3 is TGTGCCAGCAGTTTTCAGATTCATAGCAATCAGCCCCAGCATTTT. Its protein is CASSFQIHSNQPQHF.

The chain joins TRBV6-5 to TRBJ2-3; 9 nucleotides line up with TRBD2. The CDR3 covers 15 residues. Germline assignment: CDR1 MNHEY and CDR2 SVGAGI. Trimming removed 5 bases from V and 6 bases from J; junction bases left unmatched: 9. CDR3 residues: CASSLLGTSLDTQYF. The DNA for the CDR3 is TGTGCCAGCAGTCTACTGGGGACTAGCCTGGATACGCAGTATTTT.

This clone was recorded a few times. V usage is TRBV14 and J usage is TRBJ2-1; TRBD2 agrees at 14 bases. Germline assignment: CDR1 SGHDN and CDR2 FVKESK. The CDR3 contains 19 residues. V was clipped by 0 bases and J by 9 bases; unmatched bases: 13. The CDR3 DNA reads as TGTGCCAGCAGCCAAGAGGGGTCGGGACTAGCGGGAGTTATGGGTGAGCAGTTCTTC. The encoded protein is CASSQEGSGLAGVMGEQFF.

This clone came up a few times. The chain joins TRBV5-6 to TRBJ1-5; TRBD1 matches at 10 bases. CDR1 is SGHDT and CDR2 is YYEEEE in the germline V gene. The CDR3 consists of 17 residues. V was clipped by 4 bases and J by 0 bases; unmatched bases: 7. The CDR3 DNA sequence: TGTGCCAGCAGCCGGGGTGGACAGGGGGTTAGCAATCAGCCCCAGCATTTT. Translated, it gives CASSRGGQGVSNQPQHF.

J is TRBJ1-1 and V is TRBV30; the D is unclear. Looked up from germline, CDR1 is GTSNPN and CDR2 is SVGIG (reference sequence). Trimming stripped 2 bases from V and 5 bases from J, with 15 bases between. The CDR3 runs to 14 residues. The DNA for the CDR3 is TGTGCCTGGAGTTCCCGTGTAGGGAGAACTGAAGCTTTCTTT. Translation: CAWSSRVGRTEAFF. Together with reference TRBV30 and TRBJ1-1, the CDR3 gives the full variable domain: SQTIHQWPATLVQPVGSPLSLECTVEGTSNPNLYWYRQAAGRGLQLLFYSVGIGQISSEVPQNLSASRPQDRQFILSSKKLLLSDSGFYLCAWSSRVGRTEAFFGQGTRLTVV.

This chain uses TRBV27 with TRBJ2-5; 9 nucleotides agree with TRBD1. The CDR3 loop spans 15 amino acids. Looked up from germline, CDR1 is MNHEY and CDR2 is SMNVEV (reference sequence). V shed 5 bases, J shed 4 bases, and the junction held 8 bases outside the gene matches. Here the CDR3 DNA reads TGTGCCAGCAGTCCAGGACAGGGGCCGGTAGAGACCCAGTACTTC. Its translation: CASSPGQGPVETQYF.